These 31 T cell receptor beta chains came from one sample sequenced in a study of blood T cell repertoires in COVID-19. TCRdb's copy holds only in-frame clones and misses some; the assay was immunoSEQ multiplex PCR. Of fewer than 300,000 clones detected, just over 85% appear once; the ten largest clones hold roughly a sixth. Input material: PBMCs or T cells enriched from blood (not recorded which). These receptor sequences come from a man younger than 35 who had recovered from COVID-19.

The V call is TRBV4-1, the J call TRBJ2-3; 9 nucleotides agree with TRBD2. The CDR3 has 17 residues. CDR1 MGHRA and CDR2 YSYEKL come from the germline V gene. The ends lost 2 bases at V and 2 bases at J; junction bases unmatched: 8. The CDR3 DNA reads TGCGCCAGCAGCCAAAGCGGAGCGGGGGGCGCCACAGATACGCAGTATTTT. This translates into CASSQSGAGGATDTQYF.

The chain employs TRBV9 and TRBJ2-1, with 7 bases fitting TRBD2. CDR1 is SGDLS, CDR2 YYNGEE, per germline. V dropped 0 bases and J dropped 0; count of bases not matched to a gene: 0. This CDR3 contains 15 residues. The CDR3 spells CASSVGTSSYNEQFF. DNA of the CDR3: TGTGCCAGCAGCGTAGGGACTAGCTCCTACAATGAGCAGTTCTTC.

The chain combines TRBV28 with TRBJ2-7; TRBD2 aligns across 13 bases. V dropped 4 bases and J dropped 5; count of bases not matched to a gene: 11. CDR3 size: 17 residues. From germline, CDR1 is MDHEN and CDR2 SYDVKM. The CDR3: CASSSSGLAGRADEQYF. The DNA for the CDR3 is TGTGCCAGCAGTTCCTCGGGACTAGCGGGAAGGGCGGACGAGCAGTACTTC.

The V and J genes are TRBV11-2 and TRBJ2-1, with 10 bases fitting TRBD2. Germline V gene sequence: CDR1 SGHAT, CDR2 FQNNGV. V trimming: 2 bases; J trimming: 9 bases; junction bases outside the gene matches: 7. The CDR3 extends over 15 amino acids. DNA of the CDR3: TGTGCCAGCAGCTTAACTAGCGGGGTCAAAGTTGAGCAGTTCTTC. The encoded protein is CASSLTSGVKVEQFF. The full variable domain, with the rest looked up from reference TRBV11-2 and TRBJ2-1, is EAGVAQSPRYKIIEKRQSVAFWCNPISGHATLYWYQQILGQGPKLLIQFQNNGVVDDSQLPKDRFSAERLKGVDSTLKIQPAKLEDSAVYLCASSLTSGVKVEQFFGPGTRLTVL.

With respect to this clone: The same CDR3 is also encoded by other DNA sequences in this sample. The CDR3 here is CASSPDRNYGYTF. The DNA of the CDR3 is TGTGCCAGCTCACCCGACAGAAACTATGGCTACACCTTC. The chain recombines TRBV18 with TRBJ1-2; TRBD1 might be the D (5 bases). The germline gives CDR1 KGHSH, CDR2 LQKENI. V lost 3 bases, J lost 2 bases, and 7 bases lay in between. The CDR3 extends over 13 amino acids.

This chain connects TRBV5-4 to TRBJ2-1; 10 bases fit TRBD2. The V gene end was trimmed by 5 bases and the J gene end by 0 bases; junction bases not matched to a gene: 5. There are 16 residues in the CDR3. Germline lookup yields CDR1 SGHNT and CDR2 YYREEE (reference sequence). In nucleotides, the CDR3 is TGTGCCAGCAGATTAGCGGGAGGAAACTCCTACAATGAGCAGTTCTTC. Translation: CASRLAGGNSYNEQFF.

This clone was counted once. The chain carries TRBV7-8 and TRBJ1-1, with 12 bases identical to TRBD1. The J segment lost 6 bases and the V segment lost 4 bases, leaving 3 bases of the junction unmatched. Germline CDR1 and CDR2: SGHVS and FQNEAQ. This CDR3 has 14 amino acids. CDR3 bases: TGTGCCAGCAGCTCCCGGGACAGGGGGCCTGAAGCTTTCTTT. Translation gives CASSSRDRGPEAFF.

This chain connects TRBV5-6 to TRBJ2-7; 13 nucleotides line up with TRBD2. This CDR3 has 15 amino acids. The V segment lost 2 bases and the J segment 7 bases; nucleotides outside the gene matches: 6. CDR1 SGHDT and CDR2 YYEEEE come from the germline V gene. The CDR3 region is CASSLLAGGPREQYF. For the CDR3, the DNA is TGTGCCAGCAGCTTACTAGCGGGAGGGCCTCGAGAGCAGTACTTC.

This rearrangement joins TRBV11-2 to TRBJ1-2; unclear D gene. There are 14 residues in the CDR3. Germline lookup yields CDR1 SGHAT and CDR2 FQNNGV. Trimming removed 1 base from V and 4 bases from J, with 10 bases in between. In DNA form, the CDR3 reads TGTGCCAGCAGCTTAGGTGACATGGGCTATGGCTACACCTTC. As protein: CASSLGDMGYGYTF.

The chain combines TRBV15 with TRBJ1-4; 8 nucleotides agree with TRBD1. The CDR3 is 16 amino acids. The V gene's germline CDR1 is LNHNV and CDR2 YYDKDF (reference sequence). J was trimmed by 3 bases and V by 3 bases; bases with no gene match: 6. This CDR3 reads CATSRDREEANEKLFF. The DNA of the CDR3 is TGTGCCACCAGCAGGGACAGGGAAGAAGCTAATGAAAAACTGTTTTTT.

J is TRBJ1-6 and V is TRBV30; D remains ambiguous. The CDR3 length is 14 residues. Germline V lookup: CDR1 GTSNPN, CDR2 SVGIG (reference sequence). The V end was cut by 2 bases, the J end by 5 bases, with 10 bases between. In DNA, the CDR3 is TGTGCCTGGAGTTGGGAGTCAGATAATTCACCCCTCCACTTT. Its translation is CAWSWESDNSPLHF. The whole variable domain, remainder taken from reference TRBV30 and TRBJ1-6, is SQTIHQWPATLVQPVGSPLSLECTVEGTSNPNLYWYRQAAGRGLQLLFYSVGIGQISSEVPQNLSASRPQDRQFILSSKKLLLSDSGFYLCAWSWESDNSPLHFGNGTRLTVT.

V is TRBV19 and J is TRBJ2-7, with TRBD1 matching 10 bases. CDR1 and CDR2 (germline): LNHDA, SQIVND (reference sequence). The CDR3 runs 16 residues. V shed 5 bases and J 5 bases; nucleotides not matched to a gene: 12. The CDR3 coding sequence is TGTGCCAGTAGTCCTCTCTGGACAGGGGGTTCAGACGAGCAGTACTTC. As protein: CASSPLWTGGSDEQYF.

The rearrangement uses TRBV19 and TRBJ2-6; D might be TRBD2 (6 bases). V was clipped by 5 bases and J by 3 bases, with 20 bases between them. The length of the CDR3 is 18 residues. Looked up from germline, CDR1 is LNHDA and CDR2 is SQIVND (reference sequence). The CDR3 loop reads CASSQDTPGVFGANVLTF. CDR3 DNA sequence: TGTGCCAGTAGTCAGGACACCCCGGGGGTTTTTGGGGCCAACGTCCTGACTTTC.

There are a few counts of this clone. J is TRBJ1-6 and V is TRBV28; the match to TRBD1 covers 10 bases. This CDR3 has 14 amino acids. The germline gives CDR1 MDHEN, CDR2 SYDVKM. With 6 bases clipped from V and 10 bases from J, the junction kept 6 bases outside the gene matches. The CDR3 coding sequence is TGTGCCAGCAGAGGGACAGGGGAAATCTCACCCCTCCACTTT. It yields the protein CASRGTGEISPLHF.

The chain joins TRBV7-3 to TRBJ2-2, with a weak D call TRBD2 (5 bases). Trimming shortened V by 4 bases and J by 3 bases, and 21 bases separated the two germline ends. CDR3 size: 18 residues. CDR1 is SGHTA, CDR2 FQGTGA, per germline. CDR3 loop: CASSSDLGAAADTGELFF. As DNA, the CDR3 is TGTGCCAGCAGCTCAGACCTGGGAGCGGCGGCGGACACCGGGGAGCTGTTTTTT.

This clone appeared once. V usage is TRBV14 and J usage is TRBJ2-3, with 8 positions matching TRBD2. The V gene end was trimmed by 3 bases and the J gene end by 0 bases; junction bases not matched to a gene: 5. CDR1 SGHDN and CDR2 FVKESK come from the germline V gene. This CDR3 region has 16 residues. DNA of the CDR3: TGTGCCAGCAGCCAGCGGGGGGACCACAGCACAGATACGCAGTATTTT. This gives the protein CASSQRGDHSTDTQYF. The complete variable domain, with remaining parts taken from reference TRBV14 and TRBJ2-3, reads EAGVTQFPSHSVIEKGQTVTLRCDPISGHDNLYWYRRVMGKEIKFLLHFVKESKQDESGMPNNRFLAERTGGTYSTLKVQPAELEDSGVYFCASSQRGDHSTDTQYFGPGTRLTVL.

The chain uses TRBV19 and TRBJ1-2, with D tentatively TRBD1 (5 bases). Per the germline V gene, CDR1 is LNHDA and CDR2 is SQIVND (reference sequence). V was shortened by 2 bases and J by 3 bases, with 16 bases between the two germline ends. The CDR3 spans 16 residues. CDR3 DNA: TGTGCCAGTAGTATAATCTGGGAGGGGTATGACTATGGCTACACCTTC. It is translated as CASSIIWEGYDYGYTF.

The chain carries TRBV5-4 and TRBJ2-3; a weak D match, TRBD1 (6 bases). Trimming stripped 4 bases from V and 0 bases from J, with 9 bases between. There are 14 residues in the CDR3. CDR1 and CDR2 from the germline V gene are SGHNT and YYREEE (reference sequence). CDR3 sequence (DNA): TGTGCCAGCAGCAAGGACAGTAGCACAGATACGCAGTATTTT. Amino acids: CASSKDSSTDTQYF. The full variable domain, its missing parts supplied by reference TRBV5-4 and TRBJ2-3, is ETGVTQSPTHLIKTRGQQVTLRCSSQSGHNTVSWYQQALGQGPQFIFQYYREEENGRGNFPPRFSGLQFPNYSSELNVNALELDDSALYLCASSKDSSTDTQYFGPGTRLTVL.

The chain has TRBV7-9 and TRBJ1-1; 7 nucleotides match TRBD1. Per the germline V gene, CDR1 is SEHNR and CDR2 is FQNEAQ (reference sequence). J gave up 5 bases and V 5 bases, and 8 bases lay outside the gene matches. The CDR3 has 14 amino acids. The CDR3 DNA reads as TGTGCCAGCAGCCCTACAGGGGTTTGGACTGAAGCTTTCTTT. It encodes CASSPTGVWTEAFF.

The CDR3 is CASSLGQGSEQYF. CDR3 in DNA: TGTGCCAGCAGCTTGGGGCAGGGGAGCGAGCAGTACTTC. This sequence joins TRBV5-4 and TRBJ2-7, with D tentatively TRBD1 (6 bases). There are 13 residues in the CDR3. The V gene lost 0 bases and the J gene lost 6 bases, with 10 bases spanning the gap. Germline values: CDR1 SGHNT, CDR2 YYREEE (reference sequence).

This CDR3 reads CASSQVRDRDWNGELFF. The CDR3 DNA sequence: TGTGCCAGCAGCCAAGTCCGGGACAGGGATTGGAACGGGGAGCTGTTTTTT. The chain carries TRBV14 and TRBJ2-2; 9 nucleotides match TRBD1. The CDR3 length is 17 residues. The V segment lost 1 base and the J segment 7 bases; nucleotides outside the gene matches: 10. Germline V gene data show CDR1 as SGHDN and CDR2 as FVKESK.

This chain connects TRBV5-1 to TRBJ2-7, with a tentative D call TRBD2 (6 bases). From germline, CDR1 is SGHRS and CDR2 YFSETQ. The germline V and J ends were trimmed by 0 bases and 5 bases, with 15 bases remaining between them. This CDR3 spans 15 amino acids. CDR3 region: CASSLVPGELDEQYF. Written as DNA, the CDR3 is TGCGCCAGCAGCTTGGTCCCGGGAGAACTGGACGAGCAGTACTTC. The full variable domain, with the rest looked up from reference TRBV5-1 and TRBJ2-7, is KAGVTQTPRYLIKTRGQQVTLSCSPISGHRSVSWYQQTPGQGLQFLFEYFSETQRNKGNFPGRFSGRQFSNSRSEMNVSTLELGDSALYLCASSLVPGELDEQYFGPGTRLTVT.

This clone was seen once. This chain connects TRBV5-5 to TRBJ2-3; D might be TRBD2 (6 bases). The CDR3 consists of 15 residues. CDR1 and CDR2 from the germline V gene are SGHKS and YYEKEE (reference sequence). The V end lost 3 bases, the J end lost 0 bases, and 11 bases lay between the germline ends. The CDR3 loop reads CASSSGGTSTDTQYF. The DNA for the CDR3 is TGTGCCAGCAGCTCCGGGGGTACTAGCACAGATACGCAGTATTTT. Full variable domain (missing parts from reference TRBV5-5 and TRBJ2-3): DAGVTQSPTHLIKTRGQQVTLRCSPISGHKSVSWYQQVLGQGPQFIFQYYEKEERGRGNFPDRFSARQFPNYSSELNVNALLLGDSALYLCASSSGGTSTDTQYFGPGTRLTVL.

J is TRBJ2-2 and V is TRBV9; TRBD2 is a possible D gene (6 bases). The germline V gene encodes CDR1 SGDLS and CDR2 YYNGEE. This CDR3 comprises 16 residues. The V end was cut by 4 bases, the J end by 0 bases, with 13 bases between. CDR3 loop: CASSPAGFTNTGELFF. CDR3 DNA: TGTGCCAGCAGCCCTGCGGGGTTTACGAACACCGGGGAGCTGTTTTTT.

The chain combines TRBV5-8 with TRBJ1-1, with D unclear. The CDR3 consists of 11 residues. Between the trimmed V and J ends, which lost 0 bases and 11 bases, there was a span of 8 bases. Per germline, CDR1 SGHTS and CDR2 YDEGEE. The CDR3: CASSLGSGAFF. The CDR3 DNA sequence: TGTGCCAGCAGCTTGGGTTCTGGCGCTTTCTTT.

The rearrangement uses TRBV10-3 and TRBJ1-6; 7 nucleotides agree with TRBD1. V trimming: 6 bases; J trimming: 8 bases; junction bases outside the gene matches: 10. The CDR3 totals 15 residues. Germline CDR1 reads ENHRY; CDR2 reads SYGVKD. The CDR3 coding sequence is TGTGCCATCAGGTCCGACAGGGAAGGAGATTCACCCCTCCACTTT. It specifies CAIRSDREGDSPLHF.

The chain employs TRBV7-9 and TRBJ2-1; no firm D call. V lost 3 bases, J lost 8 bases, and 5 bases lay in between. In germline, CDR1 is SEHNR, CDR2 FQNEAQ (reference sequence). This CDR3 has 11 residues. CDR3 DNA sequence: TGTGCCAGCAGCTTTAATGATGAGCAGTTCTTC. Translating it yields CASSFNDEQFF.

This chain joins TRBV25-1 and TRBJ2-5; 10 positions match TRBD2. There are 17 residues in the CDR3. Germline CDR1 MGHDK, CDR2 SYGVNS. Unmatched junction bases numbered 11, after V lost 4 bases and J lost 3 bases. DNA for the CDR3: TGTGCCAGCAGTGCCCTACTCGAAACTAGCGGGGAAGAGACCCAGTACTTC. Its protein is CASSALLETSGEETQYF.

The chain recombines TRBV28 with TRBJ2-7; TRBD2 agrees at 9 bases. The V gene end was trimmed by 6 bases and the J gene end by 0 bases; junction bases not matched to a gene: 9. The germline gives CDR1 MDHEN, CDR2 SYDVKM. The CDR3 runs 16 residues. CDR3 nucleotides: TGTGCCAGCAGACCCAGGGGCGGGAGGGCCTCCTACGAGCAGTACTTC. It codes for CASRPRGGRASYEQYF.

This chain links TRBV10-3 with TRBJ2-7; TRBD2 aligns across 11 bases. Trimming took 5 bases from V and 1 from J; bases not matched to a gene: 1. CDR1 ENHRY and CDR2 SYGVKD come from the germline V gene. The CDR3 has 14 residues. For the CDR3, the DNA is TGTGCCATCAGTATAGCGGGGGGGTCCTACGAGCAGTACTTC. Its translation is CAISIAGGSYEQYF.

In nucleotides, the CDR3 is TGTGCCAGCAGAACCGACTGGCACAATGAGCAGTTCTTC. Protein product: CASRTDWHNEQFF. V usage is TRBV6-5 and J usage is TRBJ2-1; D not certain. The CDR3 loop spans 13 amino acids. Germline loops: CDR1 MNHEY, CDR2 SVGAGI. V lost 6 bases and J 5 bases, leaving 11 bases between the germline ends.